This T cell receptor beta chain was retrieved from a study of cytomegalovirus exposure and HLA in healthy donors. Donors showed nominal health when sampled, although they likely had unrecorded immune exposures. It was with 60 Vbeta and 13 Jbeta primers that the PCR ran. As originally analysed: Later, an analysis found around 80 million unique TCR beta chains, and about 9.9 million of these were shared. Clones were read by immunoSEQ multiplex PCR, and TCRdb kept only the in-frame ones, dropping some. That table is the source of V, J and clone size, and D and trimming were worked out from the DNA. The table lists some 150,000 clones. Concerning this clone itself: As yet, its antigen is unknown.

This CDR3 has 14 amino acids. Germline V gene data show CDR1 as SGHRS and CDR2 as YFSETQ. V was trimmed by 0 bases and J by 3 bases, leaving 6 bases between them. General study points: Cytomegalovirus-associated status was assigned to more than 150 TCR beta chains. Later on, an analysis tied some 17,000 TCR beta sequences to HLA alleles at 0.05 false discovery rate.

This TCR came from a woman aged 18-29 years in good health and CMV-seronegative. The V and J genes are TRBV5-1 and TRBJ2-2; weak D call: TRBD2 (6 bases). What was sequenced was PBMCs. The CDR3 spells CASSLGGDTGELFF. The CDR3 coding sequence is TGCGCCAGCAGCTTGGGGGGGGACACCGGGGAGCTGTTTTTT.